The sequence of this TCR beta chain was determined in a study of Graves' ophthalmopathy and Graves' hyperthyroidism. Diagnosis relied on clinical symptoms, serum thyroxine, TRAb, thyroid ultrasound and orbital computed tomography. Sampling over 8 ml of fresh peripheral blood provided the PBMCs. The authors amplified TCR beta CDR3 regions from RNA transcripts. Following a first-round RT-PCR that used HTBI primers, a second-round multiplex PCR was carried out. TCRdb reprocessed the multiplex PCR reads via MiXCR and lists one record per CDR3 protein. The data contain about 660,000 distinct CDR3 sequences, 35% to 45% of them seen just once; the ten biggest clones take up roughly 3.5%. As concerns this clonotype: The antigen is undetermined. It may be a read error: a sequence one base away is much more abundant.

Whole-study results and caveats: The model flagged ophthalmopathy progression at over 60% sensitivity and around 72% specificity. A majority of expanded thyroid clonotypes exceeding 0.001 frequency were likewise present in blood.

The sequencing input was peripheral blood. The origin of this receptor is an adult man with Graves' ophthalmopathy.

This CDR3 reads CNVVGTPDYEQYF. The CDR3 coding sequence is TGCAACGTTGTTGGGACACCCGACTACGAGCAGTACTTC. The chain joins TRBV29-1 to TRBJ2-7, with D possibly matching TRBD1 (6 bases). The CDR3 has 13 amino acids. In germline, CDR1 is SQVTM, CDR2 ANQGSEA.